This T cell receptor beta chain was identified in a study of shared clonotypes between healthy human individuals. As regards this clone: The antigen is undetermined.

Researchers divided each subset's genomic DNA evenly across several immunoSEQ plates. TCRdb's copy holds only in-frame clones and misses some; the assay was immunoSEQ multiplex PCR. The table lists about 2,500,000 clones, approximately 90% of them singletons. Study-wide findings and caveats: There were few donors, and this limited the genetic and exposure-history diversity represented. Estimated richness was generally greater in naive than memory subsets. Approximately 5.1% was the fraction of naive CD4 clonotypes found shared across several donors.

The CDR3 has 15 amino acids. The germline V gene has CDR1 SEHNR and CDR2 FQNEAQ (reference sequence). Trimming left V 5 bases short and J 5 bases short, with 18 bases between. V usage is TRBV7-9 and J usage is TRBJ2-5, with D possibly being TRBD1 (6 bases). The sequenced sample was naive CD4+ T cells sorted from blood. The subset denotes: CD45RA+ positively selected. The TCR sequence derives from a man between 18 and 29 years old in good health. CDR3 in DNA: TGTGCCAGCAGCGCCTGGGACACCGTACGGGAGACCCAGTACTTC. Translation: CASSAWDTVRETQYF.